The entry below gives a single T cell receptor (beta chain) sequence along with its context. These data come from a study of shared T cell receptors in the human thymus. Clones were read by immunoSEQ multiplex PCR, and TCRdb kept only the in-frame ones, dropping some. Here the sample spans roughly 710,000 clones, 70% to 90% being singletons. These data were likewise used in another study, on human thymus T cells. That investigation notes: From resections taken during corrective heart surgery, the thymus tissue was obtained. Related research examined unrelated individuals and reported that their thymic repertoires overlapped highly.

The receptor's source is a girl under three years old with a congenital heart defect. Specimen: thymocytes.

DNA of the CDR3: TGTGCCAGCTTCGGTTTGGGCCCATATGGCTACACCTTC. Amino acid sequence: CASFGLGPYGYTF. The rearrangement links TRBV7-9 to TRBJ1-2; D is undetermined. The germline CDR1 and CDR2 sequences are SEHNR and FQNEAQ (reference sequence). Trimming shortened V by 8 bases and J by 5 bases, and 15 bases separated the two germline ends. The CDR3 covers 13 residues.